The 31 T cell receptor beta chains given below trace back to one sample, sequenced in a study of monozygotic twins with inflammatory bowel disease. From the 5' RACE reads, TCRdb lists one entry per CDR3 protein and no DNA. The sample has about 420,000 distinct CDR3 sequences; the top ten hold around 2.3%. The specimen sequenced was blood. The origin of the receptors is a human donor with ulcerative colitis or Crohn's disease, or a healthy co-twin of an affected twin (not recorded which).

The chain links TRBV21-1 to TRBJ2-1; TCRdb gives TRBD2 as the D gene, but with no DNA this cannot be confirmed. TRBV21-1 has pseudogene status. The CDR3 covers 16 residues. The CDR3 region is CASSKGPREGSNEQFF.

The V call is TRBV9, the J call TRBJ2-7; TCRdb calls TRBD1, which cannot be checked without DNA. Per the germline V gene, CDR1 is SGDLS and CDR2 is YYNGEE. The CDR3 sequence is 15 residues long. CDR3 residues: CASSIAGTATYEQYF.

The CDR3 reads CSATTGFGYGYTF. V is TRBV20-1 and J is TRBJ1-2; TCRdb outputs TRBD1, but without DNA this stays unchecked. Germline-derived CDR1 and CDR2 are DFQATT and SNEGSKA (reference sequence). The CDR3 contains 13 residues.

The J gene is TRBJ2-1, the V gene TRBV6-5. Germline loops: CDR1 MNHEY, CDR2 SVGAGI. The CDR3 has 13 residues. The CDR3 loop reads CASNRGSYNEQFF.

CDR3 sequence reads: CASSWGRGGTNTGELFF. The chain carries TRBV5-5 and TRBJ2-2; with no DNA, the TCRdb D assignment of TRBD2 cannot be verified. The CDR3 length is 17 residues. Germline lookup yields CDR1 SGHKS and CDR2 YYEKEE (reference sequence).

This chain uses TRBV28 with TRBJ1-3. The CDR3 covers 19 residues. The germline CDR1 and CDR2 sequences are MDHEN and SYDVKM. CDR3 loop: CASSRTGGLISISGNTIYF.

The rearrangement joins TRBV7-2 to TRBJ2-5; TCRdb gives TRBD2 as the D gene, but with no DNA this cannot be confirmed. The CDR3 runs to 13 residues. The germline V gene has CDR1 SGHTA and CDR2 FQGNSA. The CDR3 sequence: CASSFKGEGSQYF.

J is TRBJ1-2 and V is TRBV12-3 or TRBV12-4; TCRdb designates TRBD1, a call that cannot be tested without DNA. The CDR3 totals 14 residues. CDR3 in amino acids: CASSFTTASFGYTF.

The chain carries TRBV20-1 and TRBJ2-7. CDR3 length equals 12 residues. CDR1 DFQATT and CDR2 SNEGSKA come from the germline V gene (reference sequence). The CDR3 loop reads CSARDRRSEQYF.

V usage is TRBV27 and J usage is TRBJ2-2; no DNA is available, so the TRBD2 call from TCRdb remains unchecked. The CDR3 consists of 17 residues. Germline V gene data show CDR1 as MNHEY and CDR2 as SMNVEV (reference sequence). The CDR3: CASSLIRLAGAPGELFF.

CDR3 sequence: CASTQREGTEAFF. This sequence joins TRBV12-3 or TRBV12-4 and TRBJ1-1; no DNA is available, so the TRBD1 call from TCRdb remains unchecked. The CDR3 consists of 13 residues.

The V gene is TRBV5-6, the J gene TRBJ1-1; TCRdb returns TRBD1, unconfirmable since there is no DNA. The CDR3 totals 15 residues. Germline V gene lookup returns CDR1 SGHDT and CDR2 YYEEEE. The CDR3 sequence: CASSLAGQGDTEAFF.

V usage is TRBV6-5 and J usage is TRBJ2-3; TCRdb returns TRBD2, unconfirmable since there is no DNA. Germline CDR1 reads MNHEY; CDR2 reads SVGAGI. The CDR3 runs to 16 residues. The CDR3 loop reads CASSYSFSGRGDTQYF.

This chain uses TRBV6-1 with TRBJ2-2; TCRdb names TRBD1, which stays unverified in the absence of DNA. This CDR3 comprises 14 residues. Germline-derived CDR1 and CDR2 are MNHNS and SASEGT. The CDR3 sequence is CASRPGTNTGELFF.

The V and J genes are TRBV12-3 or TRBV12-4 and TRBJ1-1; TCRdb names TRBD1, which stays unverified in the absence of DNA. The CDR3 is 13 amino acids. CDR3 in amino acids: CASSFGQGHGAFF.

The chain uses TRBV6-5 and TRBJ2-3; as DNA is missing, the TRBD2 call by TCRdb cannot be tested. From germline, CDR1 is MNHEY and CDR2 SVGAGI. The CDR3 has 15 amino acids. The CDR3 spells CASSYSASGGDTQYF.

The V gene is TRBV30, the J gene TRBJ2-3. The germline CDR1 and CDR2 sequences are GTSNPN and SVGIG (reference sequence). The CDR3 extends over 14 amino acids. CDR3 residues: CAWSRTVSTDTQYF.

The V and J genes are TRBV24-1 and TRBJ2-2. This CDR3 has 16 residues. Germline CDR1 is KGHDR and CDR2 is SFDVKD. CDR3 protein: CATSDFRPLGTGELFF.

This chain connects TRBV6-2 or TRBV6-3 to TRBJ2-5. CDR3 length: 13 residues. CDR1 and CDR2 (germline): MNHEY, SVGEGT. This chain's CDR3 is CASKPGNQETQYF.

The chain has TRBV10-3 and TRBJ2-7; TCRdb's D call, TRBD1, is unchecked because there is no DNA. This CDR3 is 15 amino acids long. The germline V gene has CDR1 ENHRY and CDR2 SYGVKD. CDR3 protein: CAIQAGQGGSYEQYF.

This CDR3 is CASSKPSGGENEQFF. This chain uses TRBV7-2 with TRBJ2-1; TCRdb names TRBD2, which stays unverified in the absence of DNA. The CDR3 loop spans 15 amino acids. Germline V lookup: CDR1 SGHTA, CDR2 FQGNSA.

The chain is built from TRBV20-1 and TRBJ2-7. The CDR3 covers 13 residues. Germline V gives CDR1 DFQATT, CDR2 SNEGSKA (reference sequence). The CDR3 reads CSGERGDSYEQYF.

The chain links TRBV20-1 to TRBJ2-1; no DNA is available, so the TRBD2 call from TCRdb remains unchecked. This CDR3 spans 13 amino acids. The V gene's germline CDR1 is DFQATT and CDR2 SNEGSKA (reference sequence). This chain's CDR3 is CSGGGGHNNEQFF.

The V and J genes are TRBV10-3 and TRBJ2-1; the D call of TRBD1 rests on TCRdb alone, since no DNA is present to check it. The V gene's germline CDR1 is ENHRY and CDR2 SYGVKD. This CDR3 spans 14 amino acids. The CDR3 spells CAIKRPGQGNEQFF.

The chain recombines TRBV7-2 with TRBJ2-3; there is no DNA to check the TCRdb D call of TRBD2. The germline gives CDR1 SGHTA, CDR2 FQGNSA. The CDR3 is made up of 15 amino acids. The CDR3 spells CASSLVGSSADTQYF. The whole variable domain, filled in from reference TRBV7-2 and TRBJ2-3, reads GAGVSQSPSNKVTEKGKDVELRCDPISGHTALYWYRQSLGQGLEFLIYFQGNSAPDKSGLPSDRFSAERTGGSVSTLTIQRTQQEDSAVYLCASSLVGSSADTQYFGPGTRLTVL.

The rearrangement links TRBV7-2 to TRBJ2-1; TCRdb's D call, TRBD1, is unchecked because there is no DNA. This CDR3 spans 14 amino acids. Germline assignment: CDR1 SGHTA and CDR2 FQGNSA. This CDR3 is CASSRLPPYNEQFF.

The chain uses TRBV5-4 and TRBJ1-1; TCRdb lists TRBD1, though no DNA is available to test this call. There are 15 residues in the CDR3. Looked up from germline, CDR1 is SGHNT and CDR2 is YYREEE (reference sequence). The CDR3 sequence: CASSSEPLRNTEAFF. Looking up the rest from reference TRBV5-4 and TRBJ1-1 gives the full variable domain: ETGVTQSPTHLIKTRGQQVTLRCSSQSGHNTVSWYQQALGQGPQFIFQYYREEENGRGNFPPRFSGLQFPNYSSELNVNALELDDSALYLCASSSEPLRNTEAFFGQGTRLTVV.

The V gene is TRBV5-1, the J gene TRBJ1-1. CDR1 SGHRS and CDR2 YFSETQ come from the germline V gene. CDR3 length equals 13 residues. The CDR3 sequence: CASSLGARAEAFF.

The V call is TRBV20-1, the J call TRBJ1-2. The CDR3 has 14 amino acids. CDR1 is DFQATT and CDR2 is SNEGSKA in the germline V gene (reference sequence). The CDR3 is CSAPKSGPAYGYTF.

The CDR3 here is CASSLNSAASGANVLTF. The chain has TRBV11-2 and TRBJ2-6. The CDR3 runs 17 residues. Per germline, CDR1 SGHAT and CDR2 FQNNGV. Combining the CDR3 with reference TRBV11-2 and TRBJ2-6 gives the whole variable domain EAGVAQSPRYKIIEKRQSVAFWCNPISGHATLYWYQQILGQGPKLLIQFQNNGVVDDSQLPKDRFSAERLKGVDSTLKIQPAKLEDSAVYLCASSLNSAASGANVLTFGAGSRLTVL.

J is TRBJ2-3 and V is TRBV19; TCRdb designates TRBD2, a call that cannot be tested without DNA. The CDR3 runs 13 residues. From germline, CDR1 is LNHDA and CDR2 SQIVND (reference sequence). The CDR3 reads CASSLAAADTQYF.